This T cell receptor beta chain emerged from a study of blood T cell repertoires in COVID-19. Study details: The United States, Italy and Spain provided the acute and convalescent COVID-19 samples.

The CDR3 is 13 amino acids. With 4 bases removed from V and 8 bases from J, the gap between germline ends came to 14 bases. Method: immunoSEQ multiplex PCR; TCRdb's copy keeps in-frame clones and lacks some. The top ten hold 6% to 9% of the sample, which has 200,000 to 300,000 clones, 75% to 90% seen once. The chain is built from TRBV12-3 or TRBV12-4 and TRBJ1-2; possible D gene TRBD1, 6 bases. The specimen sequenced was peripheral blood. This clonotype was sampled from a man aged 55-75 years who had recovered from COVID-19. CDR3 sequence reads: CASSSGGGSGYTF. In DNA, the CDR3 is TGTGCCAGCAGTTCGGGGGGGGGCTCGGGCTACACCTTC.